This TCR beta chain was sequenced during a study of early T cells in non-severe SARS-CoV-2 infection (dated by TCRdb to about 2021). For the wider study: TCR sequencing used bulk RNA from unsorted whole blood, so alpha and beta chains could not be paired.

The full study reports these points: VDJdb matching was skewed toward anti-spike CD8 responses and likely underestimated virus-specific expansions by missing private and CD4 specificities.

A few counts support this clonotype. The antigen this receptor binds is unknown. No clone much larger than this one lies a single base away; base qualities are absent. Libraries came from 5' RACE. Sequencing was carried out with a NextSeq 500. In the TCR library protocol, unique molecular identifiers were attached to individual cDNA molecules to correct for PCR bias and sequencing error. Both TCR alpha and beta chains were sequenced, and tight co-correlation was observed between alpha and beta sequence abundances in each sample. Processing in the source paper ran as follows. Decombinator V4 was used to annotate the V gene, J gene and CDR3 of the TCR sequences. TCRs were defined as expanded if a significant change between any two time points was detected under a Poisson model with p below 0.0001. TCR abundances were normalised to the total number of TCRs sequenced per sample and were expressed as counts per million. MAIT TCRs were defined by TRAV1-2 paired with TRAJ12, TRAJ20 or TRAJ33, and iNKT TCRs by TRAV10 paired with TRAJ18. VDJdb, accessed on 1 November 2021, was searched for TCRs annotated for CMV, EBV and SARS-CoV-2, and TCRs annotated for more than one antigen were excluded. The public reads were reanalyzed by TCRdb: fastp trimming at Q25, MiXCR alignment, in-frame beta chains only. Identical CDR3 proteins give one entry, which carries the most common genes and DNA. In this record, the V and J calls reflect TCRdb's handling and not the investigators' own analysis. The sample contains approximately 97,000 distinct CDR3 sequences, about 11% of them found a single time. The ten top clones hold under 5% of the sample.

Inclusive of the bounding cysteine and phenylalanine, the CDR3 is 16 residues long. Only CDR3 DNA remains: 48 bases, in frame from the first base. V is cut by 6 bases and J by 2 bases, and the space between the germline ends is 18 bases. The germline V gene supplies CDR1 SGHVS and CDR2 FQNEAQ. This was a case-control study nested in a cohort of healthcare workers in London, UK, who had nasopharyngeal swab PCR tests and blood samples taken every week. Healthcare workers were recruited during the week of the UK lockdown, between 23 and 31 March 2020, and followed weekly for up to 16 weeks. Sequenced material: whole blood, taken at baseline. The receptor comes from an adult who was a healthcare worker with PCR-confirmed SARS-CoV-2 infection or an uninfected control (not recorded which). The chain is made from TRBV7-8 and TRBJ2-3; TRBD2 could be the D gene, as 5 bases match. The DNA reads TGTGCCAGCAGGCGAGCGGCTCCTAGATCCACAGATACGCAGTATTTT. This yields the protein CASRRAAPRSTDTQYF.